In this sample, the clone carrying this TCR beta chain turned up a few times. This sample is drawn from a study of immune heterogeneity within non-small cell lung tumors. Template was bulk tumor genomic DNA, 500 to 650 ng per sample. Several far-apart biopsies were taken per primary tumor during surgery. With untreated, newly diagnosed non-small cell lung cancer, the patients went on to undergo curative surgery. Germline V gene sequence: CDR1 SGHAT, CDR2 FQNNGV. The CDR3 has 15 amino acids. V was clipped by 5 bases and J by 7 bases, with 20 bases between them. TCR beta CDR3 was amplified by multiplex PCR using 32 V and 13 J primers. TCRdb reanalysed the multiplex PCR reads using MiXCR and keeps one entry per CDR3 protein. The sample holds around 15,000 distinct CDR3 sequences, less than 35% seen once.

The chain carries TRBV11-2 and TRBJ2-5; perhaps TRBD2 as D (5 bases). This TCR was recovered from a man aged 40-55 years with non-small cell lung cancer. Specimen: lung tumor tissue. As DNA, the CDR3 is TGTGCCAGCAGCCCTGTGAGCTGGGATGAGGGGACCCAGTACTTC. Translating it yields CASSPVSWDEGTQYF.